This T cell receptor beta chain originates from a study of cytomegalovirus exposure and HLA in healthy donors. PCR was performed using 60 Vbeta and 13 Jbeta primers. Repertoires were generated with immunoSEQ multiplex PCR, while TCRdb's copy carries only in-frame clones and drops some. This sample's table has 70,000 or so clones. V lost 7 bases, J lost 11 bases, and 14 bases stayed unmatched. Germline CDR1 is SNHLY and CDR2 is FYNNEI. This CDR3 spans 14 amino acids. The specimen was PBMCs. The J gene is TRBJ1-1, the V gene TRBV2, with 9 bases matching TRBD1. The sequence came from a man in his forties in good health and CMV-seronegative. CDR3 in amino acids: CASTFGDRVFGAFF. The CDR3 DNA follows: TGTGCCAGCACATTTGGGGACAGGGTTTTTGGGGCTTTCTTT. The full variable domain, completed using reference TRBV2 and TRBJ1-1, is EPEVTQTPSHQVTQMGQEVILRCVPISNHLYFYWYRQILGQKVEFLVSFYNNEISEKSEIFDDQFSVERPDGSNFTLKIRSTKLEDSAMYFCASTFGDRVFGAFFGQGTRLTVV.